This T cell receptor beta chain was found in a study of blood T cell repertoires in COVID-19. Study as a whole: COVID-19 samples, acute and convalescent, were from the United States, Italy and Spain.

Profiling relied on immunoSEQ multiplex PCR, and the TCRdb table lists in-frame clones only, not all of them. The data show about 180,000 clones, with roughly 84% seen just once and roughly 13% held by the top ten. CDR1 and CDR2 from the germline V gene are SGHTS and YDEGEE. Trimming cost V 6 bases and J 3 bases; bases outside gene matches: 15. This CDR3 is 16 amino acids long. Material for sequencing was peripheral blood. This sequence joins TRBV5-8 and TRBJ2-7; 7 nucleotides agree with TRBD1. This clonotype originated in a man in his late teens or twenties with active or convalescent COVID-19. CDR3 sequence: CASTKARDSFLYEQYF. For the CDR3, the DNA is TGTGCCAGCACCAAAGCACGGGACAGTTTTCTCTACGAGCAGTACTTC.